This record covers a single TCR beta chain. Its antigen is unidentified. The data stem from a study of cytomegalovirus exposure and HLA in healthy donors. PCR involved 60 Vbeta and 13 Jbeta primers. Some clones are missing from TCRdb's copy, which holds only in-frame ones; the method was immunoSEQ multiplex PCR. This sample has 150,000 to 200,000 clones, with 80% to 90% found just once. This CDR3 comprises 14 residues. Between the trimmed V and J ends, which lost 8 bases and 4 bases, there was a span of 16 bases. Germline V gene data show CDR1 as WNHNN and CDR2 as SYGVQD (reference sequence). Notes on the study in general: Cytomegalovirus-associated TCR beta chains were listed, numbering approximately 150. It was taken for granted in presence/absence analyses that sequencing depth across donors was roughly uniform.

The sequenced material came from PBMCs. This sequence joins TRBV10-1 and TRBJ2-3; D uncertain. The TCR sequence derives from a man over 45 in good health and CMV-seropositive. This CDR3 reads CASSSDLLPDTQYF. As DNA, the CDR3 is TGCGCCAGCTCGTCCGACTTGCTGCCAGATACGCAGTATTTT.